A single sample gave rise to the 10 T cell receptor beta chains below, sequenced in a study of technical replicates of blood from a handful of donors. Libraries were prepared by immunoSEQ multiplex PCR; TCRdb keeps only in-frame clonotypes and omits some of them. This sample has around 72,000 clones, with roughly nine tenths found just once. The sample taken for sequencing was T cells isolated from PBMCs. These receptors originate from a human donor in good health. Some clones in this sample may be carry-over from other donors' samples.

The CDR3 loop is CASSSGVSYEQYF. The CDR3 nucleotides read TGTGCCAGCTCCTCCGGGGTTTCCTACGAGCAGTACTTC. This chain joins TRBV27 and TRBJ2-7; D perhaps matches TRBD2 (5 bases). The CDR3 totals 13 residues. V shed 8 bases and J shed 1 base, with 12 bases lying between them. Germline V gene lookup returns CDR1 MNHEY and CDR2 SMNVEV (reference sequence).

This rearrangement joins TRBV20-1 to TRBJ1-3; no clear D. CDR1 is DFQATT and CDR2 is SNEGSKA in the germline V gene (reference sequence). The CDR3 has 11 residues. V dropped 3 bases and J dropped 7 bases, with 7 bases sitting between them. The DNA of the CDR3 is TGCAGTGCTAGTACGCGGAACACCATATATTTT. Its protein is CSASTRNTIYF.

The chain employs TRBV25-1 and TRBJ1-2; the match to TRBD1 covers 7 bases. CDR3 length equals 13 residues. Germline CDR1 reads MGHDK; CDR2 reads SYGVNS. V gave up 6 bases and J gave up 3 bases; unmatched junction bases: 4. CDR3 DNA: TGTGCCAGCAGGGACAGGACCTACTATGGCTACACCTTC. The encoded protein is CASRDRTYYGYTF.

The sample holds one count of this clone. The V gene is TRBV10-3, the J gene TRBJ2-5, with D perhaps TRBD2 (6 bases). V was cut by 8 bases and J by 3 bases, with 13 bases left in between. In germline, CDR1 is ENHRY, CDR2 SYGVKD. CDR3 size: 13 residues. CDR3 nucleotide sequence: TGTGCCATCGGAGGGGCAGGAGAAGAGACCCAGTACTTC. This sequence encodes CAIGGAGEETQYF.

The chain carries TRBV19 and TRBJ2-7; D remains unclear. The V end was cut by 8 bases, the J end by 0 bases, with 8 bases between. Germline V gene lookup returns CDR1 LNHDA and CDR2 SQIVND (reference sequence). The CDR3 runs to 12 residues. For the CDR3, the DNA is TGTGCCAGTGGGCAGGCCTCCTACGAGCAGTACTTC. Translating it yields CASGQASYEQYF.

J is TRBJ2-5 and V is TRBV11-1; 10 bases fit TRBD1. V was clipped by 5 bases and J by 4 bases; unmatched bases: 4. Germline loops: CDR1 SGHAT, CDR2 FQDESV (reference sequence). This CDR3 is 14 amino acids long. The CDR3 spells CASSTRDRGETQYF. The DNA of the CDR3 is TGTGCCAGCAGCACGAGGGACAGGGGAGAGACCCAGTACTTC.

The chain recombines TRBV4-3 with TRBJ2-1, with 12 bases lining up with TRBD2. The CDR3 sequence is 15 residues long. Germline V gene sequence: CDR1 LGHNA, CDR2 YSLEER. J lost 8 bases, V lost 1 base, and 3 bases had no gene match. The CDR3: CASSQASGRADEQFF. CDR3 sequence (DNA): TGCGCCAGCAGCCAAGCTAGCGGGAGGGCGGATGAGCAGTTCTTC.

The V and J genes are TRBV21-1 and TRBJ2-7; the table's D gene call, TRBD2, was not cross checked with the DNA. The J call is doubtful: the DNA matches TRBJ2-1 better. TRBV21-1 is a listed pseudogene. The CDR3 contains 17 residues. For the CDR3, the DNA is TGTGCCAGCAGCTCCCATTCCGGGACTAGCGGGGACAAGGAGCAGTTCTTC. This gives the protein CASSSHSGTSGDKEQFF.

The chain recombines TRBV7-3 with TRBJ2-7; D gene uncertain. Trimming left V 1 base short and J 2 bases short, with 6 bases between. Per the germline V gene, CDR1 is SGHTA and CDR2 is FQGTGA. CDR3 size: 13 residues. The CDR3 spells CASSLSGAYEQYF. DNA of the CDR3: TGTGCCAGCAGCTTAAGCGGTGCCTACGAGCAGTACTTC.

The rearrangement uses TRBV15 and TRBJ2-7; D is possibly TRBD1 (6 bases). Germline loops: CDR1 LNHNV, CDR2 YYDKDF (reference sequence). Trimming shortened V by 0 bases and J by 0 bases, and 9 bases separated the two germline ends. The CDR3 has 15 amino acids. Here the CDR3 DNA reads TGTGCCACCAGCAGAGACGGGGACAACTCCTACGAGCAGTACTTC. This encodes CATSRDGDNSYEQYF.